The 3 T cell receptor beta chains reported below all come from one sample, sequenced in a study of blood T cell repertoires in COVID-19. Profiling relied on immunoSEQ multiplex PCR, and the TCRdb table lists in-frame clones only, not all of them. The sample carries more than 200,000 clones, about 87% recorded once. Sequenced: peripheral blood. The receptor set was obtained from a woman aged 60 to 75 with COVID-19, enrolled during active disease.

The rearrangement links TRBV9 to TRBJ2-5; 14 positions match TRBD2. The CDR3 extends over 17 amino acids. V lost 4 bases and J lost 1; bases outside the gene matches: 6. CDR1 SGDLS and CDR2 YYNGEE come from the germline V gene. CDR3 nucleotides: TGTGCCAGCAGCCATACGACTAGCGGGAGGGCCCAAGAGACCCAGTACTTC. Translation: CASSHTTSGRAQETQYF. The full variable domain, rest sourced from reference TRBV9 and TRBJ2-5, is DSGVTQTPKHLITATGQRVTLRCSPRSGDLSVYWYQQSLDQGLQFLIQYYNGEERAKGNILERFSAQQFPDLHSELNLSSLELGDSALYFCASSHTTSGRAQETQYFGPGTRLLVL.

The V gene is TRBV19, the J gene TRBJ2-2, with 7 bases matching TRBD1. This CDR3 is built from 15 residues. Germline V gene sequence: CDR1 LNHDA, CDR2 SQIVND (reference sequence). J gave up 1 base and V 7 bases, and 6 bases lay outside the gene matches. CDR3 residues: CASKHRGLNTGELFF. In DNA form, the CDR3 reads TGTGCCAGTAAACACAGGGGCCTGAACACCGGGGAGCTGTTTTTT.

The chain has TRBV5-6 and TRBJ1-5; a weak D match, TRBD1 (6 bases). The V end lost 0 bases, the J end lost 3 bases, and 16 bases lay between the germline ends. The length of the CDR3 is 17 residues. Per germline, CDR1 SGHDT and CDR2 YYEEEE. CDR3 loop: CASSLGGGLNPNQPQHF. As DNA, the CDR3 is TGTGCCAGCAGCTTGGGTGGGGGCTTAAATCCCAATCAGCCCCAGCATTTT.